The entry that follows covers one T cell receptor beta chain sequence. Which antigen it targets is not known. Base qualities are not at hand, and no much larger clone is one base apart. The data are from a study of T cell clonotyping in hematopoietic cell transplantation (dated by TCRdb to the early 2020s). For the study in its entirety: In the study, fewer than 150 blood samples were gathered from 35 consecutive transplant recipients and their related donors. Patient recruitment ran from late 2015 to early 2017, and follow-up continued until late 2020 or death.

Explained via the paper, the time point label denotes: 100 days after allo-HCT. Blood from recipients was drawn roughly 28 days before transplant, then again at days 30, 100 and 180 after transplant. Using Nuclei Lysis Solution, genomic DNA was extracted from unfractionated peripheral blood mononuclear cells that were either fresh or cryopreserved. Between the V and J ends, shortened by 0 bases and 0 bases respectively, the junction contains 12 bases. CDR1 is given as SGDLS and CDR2 as YYNGEE, both from the germline V gene. The CDR3 measures 17 amino acids from cysteine to phenylalanine. This entry keeps only the CDR3 DNA: 51 bases, framed from base 1. Paper-wide results and their limitations: After transplant, TCR diversity in recipients dropped, and pathologically expanded clonotypes climbed progressively between day 30 and day 180. Inverse Simpson Index values from donors and from recipients before transplant predicted broader TCR repertoire diversity after transplant. Sample size was limited, and cells were not sorted, so CD4 and CD8 repertoire contributions could not be separated. Overlap with donor repertoires was found for only a small fraction of recipient repertoires, with over 95% found to appear de novo at the given depth.

TCR beta CDR3 regions were amplified from genomic DNA with the immunoSEQ assay, a bias-controlled multiplex PCR using V- and J-specific primers. A proprietary barcode and Illumina adapter sequences were added to the CDR3 amplicons in a second PCR step. An Illumina MiSeq instrument was used for sequencing of the CDR3 libraries. The authors' analysis ran thus. Export and quality control were handled in immunoSEQ Analyzer 3.0, while downstream analyses relied on R Bioconductor and Immunarch. Only productive rearrangements in the normalized downsampled data set went into calculating the repertoire metrics. In the normalized cohort, clonotypes with more than 5 templates were defined as pathologically expanded. The Inverse Simpson Index was used to measure repertoire diversity. CMV-specificity analyses were carried out on the non-normalized data set to capture all clonotypes. Here the immuneACCESS table is served through TCRdb, limited to in-frame sequences with V and J called. Missing clones are a known gap in these copies; in checked studies unresolved V genes cover under half, and the rest lacks a known reason. The V and J calls and the clone size are those of that table, but D and trimming were determined from the DNA. Here the sample has more than 25,000 clones; around 90% occur a single time. Clones ranked in the top ten supply roughly a tenth of the sample.

The input for sequencing was PBMCs, taken 100 days after allogeneic stem cell transplant. The chain is assembled from TRBV9 and TRBJ2-2; the D segment cannot be called with confidence. The source is a female patient between 50 and 60 years old who had an allogeneic stem cell transplant from a related donor, so the T cells may come from the graft donor. Some clones in this sample may be carry-over from other donors' samples. Read as DNA, the sequence is TGTGCCAGCAGCGTAGAACGAGACCGCGCGAACACCGGGGAGCTGTTTTTT. Its protein reads: CASSVERDRANTGELFF.